This T cell receptor beta chain was observed in a study of T cells in localized non-small cell lung cancer. Study results and caveats: Adjacent lung tissue had a median about 60 of the top 100 clones found in the tumor.

The CDR3 has 17 residues. Germline CDR1 is MDHEN and CDR2 is SYDVKM. V shed 6 bases, J shed 13 bases, and the junction held 23 bases outside the gene matches. Remarks on this clone: No antigen is known for it.

TCRdb's table, derived via immunoSEQ multiplex PCR, lists solely in-frame clones and lacks some. This table has roughly 30,000 clones, about 80% appearing once. The sequence was obtained from a man aged 40-75 years with stage III lung adenocarcinoma. V gene TRBV28 combines with J gene TRBJ1-2, with 10 bases that match TRBD1. Specimen: peripheral blood mononuclear cells, collected before any cancer treatment. This chain's CDR3 is CASSLDLFLSGTGVVTF. The CDR3 DNA is TGTGCCAGCAGCTTGGACCTTTTCCTTTCCGGGACAGGGGTAGTCACCTTC.